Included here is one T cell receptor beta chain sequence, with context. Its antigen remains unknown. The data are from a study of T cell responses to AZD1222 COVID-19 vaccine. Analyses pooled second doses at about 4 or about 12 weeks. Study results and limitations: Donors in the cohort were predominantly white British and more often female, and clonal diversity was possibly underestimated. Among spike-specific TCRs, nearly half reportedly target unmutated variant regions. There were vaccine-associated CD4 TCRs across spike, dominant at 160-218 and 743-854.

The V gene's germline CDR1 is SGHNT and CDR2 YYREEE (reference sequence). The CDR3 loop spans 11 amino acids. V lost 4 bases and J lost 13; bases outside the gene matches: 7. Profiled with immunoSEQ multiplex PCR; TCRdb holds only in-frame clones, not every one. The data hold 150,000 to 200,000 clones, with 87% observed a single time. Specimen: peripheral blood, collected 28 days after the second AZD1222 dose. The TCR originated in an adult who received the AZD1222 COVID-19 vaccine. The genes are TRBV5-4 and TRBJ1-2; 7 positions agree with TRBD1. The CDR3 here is CASSLGDSCTF. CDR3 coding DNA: TGTGCCAGCAGCCTTGGGGACAGCTGCACCTTC.